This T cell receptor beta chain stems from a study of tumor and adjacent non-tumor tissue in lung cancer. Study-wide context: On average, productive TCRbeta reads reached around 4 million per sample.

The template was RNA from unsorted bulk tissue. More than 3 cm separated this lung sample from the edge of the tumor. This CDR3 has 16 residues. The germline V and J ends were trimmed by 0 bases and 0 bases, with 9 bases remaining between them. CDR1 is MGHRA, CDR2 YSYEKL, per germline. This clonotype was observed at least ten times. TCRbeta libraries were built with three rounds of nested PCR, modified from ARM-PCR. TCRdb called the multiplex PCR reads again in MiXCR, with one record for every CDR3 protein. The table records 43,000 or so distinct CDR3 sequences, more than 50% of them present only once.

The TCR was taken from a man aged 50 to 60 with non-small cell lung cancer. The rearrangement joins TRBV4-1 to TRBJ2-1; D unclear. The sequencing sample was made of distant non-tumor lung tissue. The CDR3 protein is CASSQDDRASYNEQFF. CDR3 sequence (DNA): TGCGCCAGCAGCCAAGACGATAGGGCCTCCTACAATGAGCAGTTCTTC.